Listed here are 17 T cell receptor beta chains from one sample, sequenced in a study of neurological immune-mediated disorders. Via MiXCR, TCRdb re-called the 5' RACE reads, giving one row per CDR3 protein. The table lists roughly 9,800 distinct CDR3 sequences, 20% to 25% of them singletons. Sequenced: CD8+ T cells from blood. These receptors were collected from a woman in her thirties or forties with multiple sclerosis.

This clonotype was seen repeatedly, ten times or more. The CDR3 region is CARRLAGVKETQYF. The CDR3 DNA is TGTGCCAGGAGACTAGCGGGGGTTAAAGAGACCCAGTACTTC. The rearrangement joins TRBV9 to TRBJ2-5; TRBD2 matches 12 bases. The J segment lost 3 bases and the V segment lost 8 bases, leaving 5 bases of the junction unmatched. Per germline, CDR1 SGDLS and CDR2 YYNGEE. The CDR3 is made up of 14 amino acids.

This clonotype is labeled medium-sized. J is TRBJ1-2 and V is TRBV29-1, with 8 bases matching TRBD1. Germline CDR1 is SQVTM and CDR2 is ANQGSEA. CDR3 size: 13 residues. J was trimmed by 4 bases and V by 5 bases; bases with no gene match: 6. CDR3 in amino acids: CSVPLTGAYGYTF. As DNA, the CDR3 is TGCAGCGTTCCTTTGACAGGGGCCTATGGCTACACCTTC.

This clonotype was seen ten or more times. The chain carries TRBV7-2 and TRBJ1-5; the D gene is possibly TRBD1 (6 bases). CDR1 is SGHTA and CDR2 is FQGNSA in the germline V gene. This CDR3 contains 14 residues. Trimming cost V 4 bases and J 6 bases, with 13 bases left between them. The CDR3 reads CASSSLQGAQPQHF. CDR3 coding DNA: TGTGCCAGCAGCTCCTTACAGGGTGCTCAGCCCCAGCATTTT.

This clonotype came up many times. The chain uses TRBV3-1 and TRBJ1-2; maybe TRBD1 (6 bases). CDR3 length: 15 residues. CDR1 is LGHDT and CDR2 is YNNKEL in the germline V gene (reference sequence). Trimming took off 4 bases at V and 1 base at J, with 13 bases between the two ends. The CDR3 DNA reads TGTGCCAGCAGCCCCGGGACACTCTTTAACTATGGCTACACCTTC. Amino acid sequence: CASSPGTLFNYGYTF. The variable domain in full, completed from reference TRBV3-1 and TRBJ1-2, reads DTAVSQTPKYLVTQMGNDKSIKCEQNLGHDTMYWYKQDSKKFLKIMFSYNNKELIINETVPNRFSPKSPDKAHLNLHINSLELGDSAVYFCASSPGTLFNYGYTFGSGTRLTVV.

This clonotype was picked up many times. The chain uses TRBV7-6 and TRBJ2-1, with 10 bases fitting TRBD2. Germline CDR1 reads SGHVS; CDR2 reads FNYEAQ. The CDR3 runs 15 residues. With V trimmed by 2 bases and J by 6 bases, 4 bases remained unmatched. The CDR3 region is CASSLSGGASNEQFF. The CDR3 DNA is TGTGCCAGCAGCTTAAGCGGGGGGGCCTCCAATGAGCAGTTCTTC.

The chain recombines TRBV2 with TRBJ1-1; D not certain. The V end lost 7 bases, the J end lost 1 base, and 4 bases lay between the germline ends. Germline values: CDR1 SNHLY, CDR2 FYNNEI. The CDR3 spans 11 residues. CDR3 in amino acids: CASTPNTEAFF. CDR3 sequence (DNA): TGTGCCAGCACACCGAACACTGAAGCTTTCTTT.

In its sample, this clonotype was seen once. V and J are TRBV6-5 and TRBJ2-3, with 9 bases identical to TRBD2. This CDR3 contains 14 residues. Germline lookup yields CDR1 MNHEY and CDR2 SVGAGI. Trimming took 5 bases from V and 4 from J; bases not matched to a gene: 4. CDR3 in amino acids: CASSQAGGADTQYF. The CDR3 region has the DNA TGTGCCAGCAGTCAAGCGGGGGGCGCAGATACGCAGTATTTT.

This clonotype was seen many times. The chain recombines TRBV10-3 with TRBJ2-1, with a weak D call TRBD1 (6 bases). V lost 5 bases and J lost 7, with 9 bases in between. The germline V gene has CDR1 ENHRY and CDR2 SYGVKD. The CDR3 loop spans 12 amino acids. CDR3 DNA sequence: TGTGCCATCAGTCCCCAGGGGAATGAGCAGTTCTTC. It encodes CAISPQGNEQFF.

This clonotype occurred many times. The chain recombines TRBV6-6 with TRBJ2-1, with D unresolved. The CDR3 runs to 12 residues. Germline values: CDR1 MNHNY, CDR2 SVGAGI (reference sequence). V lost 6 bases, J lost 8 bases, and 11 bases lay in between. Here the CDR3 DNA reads TGTGCCAGCAGGCCGAATAGGGATGAGCAGTTCTTC. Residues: CASRPNRDEQFF.

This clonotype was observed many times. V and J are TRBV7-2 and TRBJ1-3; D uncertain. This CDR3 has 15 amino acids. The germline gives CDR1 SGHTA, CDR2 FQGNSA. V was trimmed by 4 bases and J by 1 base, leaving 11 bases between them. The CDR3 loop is CASSYWRISGNTIYF. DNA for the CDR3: TGTGCCAGCAGCTATTGGAGAATTTCTGGAAACACCATATATTTT.

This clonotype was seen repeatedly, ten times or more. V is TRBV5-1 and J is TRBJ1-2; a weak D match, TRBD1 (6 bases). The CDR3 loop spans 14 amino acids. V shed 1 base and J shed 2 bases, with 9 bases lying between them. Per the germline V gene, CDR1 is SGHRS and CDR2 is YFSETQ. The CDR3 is CASSLIQGNYGYTF. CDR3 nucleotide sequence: TGCGCCAGCAGCTTGATACAGGGAAACTATGGCTACACCTTC.

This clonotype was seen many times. The CDR3 DNA is TGTGCCAGCAGCCTTCTAACCGGGCCGAAAGAGACCCAGTACTTC. It encodes CASSLLTGPKETQYF. The chain combines TRBV3-1 with TRBJ2-5; D is unclear. Germline CDR1 and CDR2: LGHDT and YNNKEL (reference sequence). This CDR3 has 15 amino acids. The V and J ends lost 4 bases and 3 bases respectively, with 15 bases between them.

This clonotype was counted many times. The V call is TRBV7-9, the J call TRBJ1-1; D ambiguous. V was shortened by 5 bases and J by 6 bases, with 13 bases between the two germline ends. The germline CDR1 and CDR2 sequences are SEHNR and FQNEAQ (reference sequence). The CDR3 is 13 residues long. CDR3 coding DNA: TGTGCCAGCAGCCCCGTGCGACGGGCTGAAGCTTTCTTT. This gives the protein CASSPVRRAEAFF.

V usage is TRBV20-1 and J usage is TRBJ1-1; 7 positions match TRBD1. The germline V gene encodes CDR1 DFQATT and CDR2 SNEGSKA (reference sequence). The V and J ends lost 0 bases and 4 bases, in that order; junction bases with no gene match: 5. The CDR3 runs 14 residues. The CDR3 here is CSARDNRGSTEAFF. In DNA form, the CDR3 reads TGCAGTGCTAGAGATAACAGGGGTAGCACTGAAGCTTTCTTT.

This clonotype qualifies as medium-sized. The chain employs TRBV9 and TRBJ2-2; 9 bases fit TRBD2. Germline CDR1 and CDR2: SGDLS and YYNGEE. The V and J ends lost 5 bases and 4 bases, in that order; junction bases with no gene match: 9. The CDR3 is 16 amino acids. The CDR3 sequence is CASSPISGGITGELFF. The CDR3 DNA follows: TGTGCCAGCAGTCCCATTAGCGGGGGAATCACCGGGGAGCTGTTTTTT.

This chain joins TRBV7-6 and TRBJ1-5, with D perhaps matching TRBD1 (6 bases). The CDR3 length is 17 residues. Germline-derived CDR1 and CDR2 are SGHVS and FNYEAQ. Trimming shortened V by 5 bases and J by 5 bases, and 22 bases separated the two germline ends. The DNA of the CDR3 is TGTGCCAGCAGCCCGGTCGCGTCGGGGGCGCTGTATCAGCCCCAGCATTTT. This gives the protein CASSPVASGALYQPQHF.

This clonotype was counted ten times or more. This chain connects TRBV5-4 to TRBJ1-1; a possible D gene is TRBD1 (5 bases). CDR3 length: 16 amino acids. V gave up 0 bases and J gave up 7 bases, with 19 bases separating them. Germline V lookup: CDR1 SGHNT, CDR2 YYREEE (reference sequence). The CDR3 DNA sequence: TGTGCCAGCAGCTTGGGACAGTTCGGGCGGGGCAGTGAAGCTTTCTTT. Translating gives CASSLGQFGRGSEAFF.